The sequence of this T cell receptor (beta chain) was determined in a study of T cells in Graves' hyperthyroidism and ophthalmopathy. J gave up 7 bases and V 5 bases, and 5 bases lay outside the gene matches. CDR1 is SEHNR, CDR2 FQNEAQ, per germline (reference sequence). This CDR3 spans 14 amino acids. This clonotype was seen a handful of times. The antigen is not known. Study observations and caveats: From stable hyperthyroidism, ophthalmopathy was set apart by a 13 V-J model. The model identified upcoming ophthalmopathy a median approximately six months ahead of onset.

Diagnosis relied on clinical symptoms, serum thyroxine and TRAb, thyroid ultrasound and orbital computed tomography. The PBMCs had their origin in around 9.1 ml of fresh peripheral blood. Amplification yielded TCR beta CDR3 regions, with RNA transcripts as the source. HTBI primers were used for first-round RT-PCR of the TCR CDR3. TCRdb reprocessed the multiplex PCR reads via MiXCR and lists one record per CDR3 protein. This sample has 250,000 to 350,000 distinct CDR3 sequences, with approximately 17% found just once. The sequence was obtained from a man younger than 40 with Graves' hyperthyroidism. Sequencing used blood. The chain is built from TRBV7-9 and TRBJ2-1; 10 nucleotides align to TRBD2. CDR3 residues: CASSPTSGPNEQFF. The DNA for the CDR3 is TGTGCCAGCAGCCCGACTAGCGGGCCTAATGAGCAGTTCTTC.